The T cell receptor beta chain described here comes from a study of blood T cell repertoires in COVID-19. Overall study context: The origin of the acute and convalescent COVID-19 samples was the United States, Italy and Spain.

The V end was cut by 1 base, the J end by 0 bases, with 10 bases between. Germline V gene sequence: CDR1 WSHSY, CDR2 SAAADI. The CDR3 extends over 15 amino acids. The table came from immunoSEQ multiplex PCR; TCRdb's copy has only in-frame clones and leaves some out. The sample has about 180,000 clones, roughly 84% seen once. This chain connects TRBV10-2 to TRBJ2-7; tentatively, D is TRBD2 (6 bases). This receptor was taken from a human donor in a cohort sampled during active COVID-19. Sample: peripheral blood. The CDR3 DNA is TGCGCCAGCAGTGAGTATGGGGGGATCTCCTACGAGCAGTACTTC. Translation gives CASSEYGGISYEQYF.